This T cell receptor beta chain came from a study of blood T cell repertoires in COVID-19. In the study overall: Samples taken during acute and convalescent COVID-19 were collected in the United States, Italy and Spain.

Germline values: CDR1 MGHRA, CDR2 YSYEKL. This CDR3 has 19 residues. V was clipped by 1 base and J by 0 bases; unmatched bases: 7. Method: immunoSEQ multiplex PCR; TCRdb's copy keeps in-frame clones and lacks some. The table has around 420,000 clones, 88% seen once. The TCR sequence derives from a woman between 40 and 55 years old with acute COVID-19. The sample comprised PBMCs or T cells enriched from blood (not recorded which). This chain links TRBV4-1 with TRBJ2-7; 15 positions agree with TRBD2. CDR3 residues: CASSQVPGLAGGSSYEQYF. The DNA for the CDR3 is TGCGCCAGCAGCCAAGTCCCCGGACTAGCGGGGGGGAGCTCCTACGAGCAGTACTTC.